Listed here are 18 T cell receptor beta chains from one sample, sequenced in a study of regulatory dendritic cells for organ transplantation. Data came from immunoSEQ multiplex PCR; TCRdb stores just in-frame clones and leaves some out. The sample consists of 20,000 to 25,000 clones, just under 75% of them appearing once. Sequencing was carried out using memory CD4+ T cells from blood. As for subset: CD45RO+ memory T cells. Every receptor here comes from a human donor in good health.

The chain is built from TRBV4-2 and TRBJ2-1; 9 bases fit TRBD1. The CDR3 has 16 residues. V was pared by 0 bases and J by 7 bases, with 7 bases of the junction left unmatched. CDR1 LGHNA and CDR2 YNFKEQ come from the germline V gene. CDR3 sequence (DNA): TGTGCCAGCAGCCAAGATCGCGGACAGGGGTGGAATGAGCAGTTCTTC. This translates into CASSQDRGQGWNEQFF.

V and J are TRBV14 and TRBJ1-2, with TRBD1 as a possible D gene (5 bases). Per the germline V gene, CDR1 is SGHDN and CDR2 is FVKESK. Deletions cut 0 bases from V and 4 bases from J, with 9 bases between. There are 14 residues in the CDR3. The CDR3 coding sequence is TGTGCCAGCAGCCAAGATCTCACAGGCTATGGCTACACCTTC. It specifies CASSQDLTGYGYTF.

The chain couples TRBV5-5 to TRBJ2-3; 11 nucleotides align to TRBD2. This CDR3 region has 16 residues. Trimming at V came to 4 bases and at J to 6 bases, leaving 10 bases not matched to a gene. The germline V gene has CDR1 SGHKS and CDR2 YYEKEE (reference sequence). CDR3 bases: TGTGCCAGCAGCGTCGGGACTAGCGGACTCGCGGATACGCAGTATTTT. This sequence encodes CASSVGTSGLADTQYF.

CDR3 DNA: TGTGCCAGCAGCCCCTCCAGGCAGGGCCCCCACACAGATACGCAGTATTTT. Amino acid sequence: CASSPSRQGPHTDTQYF. This chain connects TRBV5-5 to TRBJ2-3; TRBD1 might be the D (5 bases). The CDR3 extends over 17 amino acids. Germline assignment: CDR1 SGHKS and CDR2 YYEKEE (reference sequence). Between the trimmed V and J ends, which lost 4 bases and 2 bases, there was a span of 20 bases.

This clone has a handful of counts. This sequence joins TRBV28 and TRBJ1-6, with TRBD1 identical over 9 bases. V lost 3 bases, J lost 6 bases, and 6 bases stayed unmatched. Per germline, CDR1 MDHEN and CDR2 SYDVKM. CDR3 length: 16 amino acids. CDR3 in DNA: TGTGCCAGCAGTTTCCCTACAGGGGGCGGTAATTCACCCCTCCACTTT. Protein sequence: CASSFPTGGGNSPLHF. Based on the CDR3 plus reference TRBV28 and TRBJ1-6, the full variable domain is DVKVTQSSRYLVKRTGEKVFLECVQDMDHENMFWYRQDPGLGLRLIYFSYDVKMKEKGDIPEGYSVSREKKERFSLILESASTNQTSMYLCASSFPTGGGNSPLHFGNGTRLTVT.

J is TRBJ1-2 and V is TRBV19; D is unclear. V was trimmed by 5 bases and J by 0 bases, leaving 16 bases between them. CDR1 is LNHDA, CDR2 SQIVND, per germline (reference sequence). CDR3 length equals 16 residues. The chain's CDR3 is CASSPQHGTTNYGYTF. CDR3 coding DNA: TGTGCCAGTAGTCCTCAACACGGCACTACTAACTATGGCTACACCTTC. The whole variable domain, filled in from reference TRBV19 and TRBJ1-2, reads DGGITQSPKYLFRKEGQNVTLSCEQNLNHDAMYWYRQDPGQGLRLIYYSQIVNDFQKGDIAEGYSVSREKKESFPLTVTSAQKNPTAFYLCASSPQHGTTNYGYTFGSGTRLTVV.

This chain uses TRBV7-2 with TRBJ1-1; D not certain. Trimming removed 4 bases at V and 0 bases at J, with 6 bases between. CDR3 length: 13 residues. CDR1 SGHTA and CDR2 FQGNSA come from the germline V gene. The CDR3 region has the DNA TGTGCCAGCAGCTCTTATATGAACACTGAAGCTTTCTTT. Amino acids: CASSSYMNTEAFF.

This clone was counted only a few times. The DNA of the CDR3 is TGTGCCAGCTCACCCCAGGGCGGTTTGAGCTCCTACGAGCAGTACTTC. Translation gives CASSPQGGLSSYEQYF. The J gene is TRBJ2-7, the V gene TRBV18, with D tentatively TRBD1 (5 bases). The CDR3 extends over 16 amino acids. Germline loops: CDR1 KGHSH, CDR2 LQKENI. Trimming removed 3 bases at V and 0 bases at J, with 15 bases between. Combining the CDR3 with reference TRBV18 and TRBJ2-7 gives the whole variable domain NAGVMQNPRHLVRRRGQEARLRCSPMKGHSHVYWYRQLPEEGLKFMVYLQKENIIDESGMPKERFSAEFPKEGPSILRIQQVVRGDSAAYFCASSPQGGLSSYEQYFGPGTRLTVT.

The sample holds a few counts of this clone. Within the sample, other DNA sequences also encode this same CDR3. The V call is TRBV29-1, the J call TRBJ2-3, with TRBD2 matching 7 bases. Germline V CDR1 and CDR2: SQVTM, ANQGSEA. The CDR3 runs 12 residues. Trimming took 6 bases from V and 4 from J; bases not matched to a gene: 4. The CDR3 DNA reads as TGCAGCGTCGGCGGGGGTCCAGATACGCAGTATTTT. Translated, it gives CSVGGGPDTQYF.

This clone has a single count. The rearrangement links TRBV5-1 to TRBJ1-6; 7 bases fit TRBD1. V lost 2 bases and J lost 10; bases outside the gene matches: 3. The CDR3 sequence is 13 residues long. Per germline, CDR1 SGHRS and CDR2 YFSETQ. Written as DNA, the CDR3 is TGCGCCAGCAGCTTTGGACAGGAGTCACCCCTCCACTTT. Its protein is CASSFGQESPLHF.

This chain connects TRBV9 to TRBJ2-5, with 11 nucleotides matching TRBD1. CDR3 length: 15 residues. Germline CDR1 and CDR2: SGDLS and YYNGEE. V dropped 2 bases and J dropped 5; count of bases not matched to a gene: 5. The CDR3 DNA sequence: TGTGCCAGCAGCGTGGACAGGGGGCTGGGGGAGACCCAGTACTTC. Protein sequence: CASSVDRGLGETQYF.

CDR3 amino acids: CASSVGTTPPNIQYF. CDR3 nucleotide sequence: TGTGCCAGCAGCGTAGGGACTACCCCCCCAAACATTCAGTACTTC. The V and J genes are TRBV9 and TRBJ2-4; a weak D match, TRBD2 (6 bases). The ends were cut back, 0 bases at V and 6 bases at J, with 13 bases in the middle. Germline V gives CDR1 SGDLS, CDR2 YYNGEE. CDR3 length: 15 residues.

In nucleotides, the CDR3 is TGTGCCAGCAGCGTAAGAGGTACAGGTTACAATGAGCAGTTCTTC. Amino acid sequence: CASSVRGTGYNEQFF. The chain recombines TRBV9 with TRBJ2-1; D perhaps matches TRBD1 (5 bases). Per the germline V gene, CDR1 is SGDLS and CDR2 is YYNGEE. V lost 1 base and J lost 4, with 12 bases in between. The CDR3 contains 15 residues.

V is TRBV7-9 and J is TRBJ2-7; 9 bases match TRBD2. Germline CDR1 SEHNR, CDR2 FQNEAQ (reference sequence). The CDR3 loop spans 13 amino acids. With 7 bases clipped from V and 3 bases from J, the junction kept 4 bases outside the gene matches. As DNA, the CDR3 is TGTGCCAGCAAAGCTAGCGGGGTCTACGAGCAGTACTTC. This encodes CASKASGVYEQYF.

V gene TRBV12-5 combines with J gene TRBJ2-1; possibly TRBD1 for D (7 bases). Trimming stripped 8 bases from V and 4 bases from J, with 9 bases between. The CDR3 runs 12 residues. Germline loops: CDR1 LGHNT, CDR2 FRNRAP. CDR3 protein: CASQGGYNEQFF. CDR3 DNA: TGTGCTAGTCAGGGGGGATACAATGAGCAGTTCTTC.

This clone was observed a handful of times. As DNA, the CDR3 is TGTGCCAGCAGTGAACAGGGGCAAAAAAGTTCACCCCTCCACTTT. As protein: CASSEQGQKSSPLHF. This sequence joins TRBV2 and TRBJ1-6; D is perhaps TRBD1 (6 bases). The CDR3 runs to 15 residues. V was clipped by 2 bases and J by 9 bases, with 14 bases between them. CDR1 and CDR2 from the germline V gene are SNHLY and FYNNEI.

CDR3 residues: CASSPARTGETQYF. CDR3 nucleotides: TGTGCCAGCAGCCCCGCTAGGACAGGGGAGACCCAGTACTTC. The chain joins TRBV7-2 to TRBJ2-5; TRBD1 agrees at 8 bases. CDR3 length equals 14 residues. The V gene's germline CDR1 is SGHTA and CDR2 FQGNSA. The V segment lost 5 bases and the J segment 5 bases; nucleotides outside the gene matches: 7. Variable domain in full (rest from reference TRBV7-2 and TRBJ2-5): GAGVSQSPSNKVTEKGKDVELRCDPISGHTALYWYRQSLGQGLEFLIYFQGNSAPDKSGLPSDRFSAERTGGSVSTLTIQRTQQEDSAVYLCASSPARTGETQYFGPGTRLLVL.

This clone has only one observation. V and J are TRBV9 and TRBJ2-1; no clear D. The CDR3 is 13 residues long. V was clipped by 0 bases and J by 9 bases, with 10 bases between them. Per the germline V gene, CDR1 is SGDLS and CDR2 is YYNGEE. The CDR3: CASSVGGAGEQFF. The CDR3, as DNA: TGTGCCAGCAGCGTAGGAGGAGCTGGTGAGCAGTTCTTC.